This TCR beta chain emerged from a study of lymphopenia after photon versus proton radiotherapy. On this clone: Antigen unknown.

Clones were read by immunoSEQ multiplex PCR, and TCRdb kept only the in-frame ones, dropping some. The sample carries some 31,000 clones, approximately 87% recorded once. CDR3 length equals 12 residues. The germline CDR1 and CDR2 sequences are MDHEN and SYDVKM. Trimming left V 4 bases short and J 0 bases short, with 3 bases between. Study-level results: Oligoclonal CD8+ Temra expansion after nadir drove photon patients' diversity drop.

The sequence derives from a woman in her seventies with pancreatic cancer. This chain connects TRBV28 to TRBJ1-2; the D is unclear. The sequenced sample was peripheral blood, obtained from a patient treated with proton-based radiotherapy. The CDR3 is CASSSTNYGYTF. CDR3 in DNA: TGTGCCAGCAGTTCAACTAACTATGGCTACACCTTC.